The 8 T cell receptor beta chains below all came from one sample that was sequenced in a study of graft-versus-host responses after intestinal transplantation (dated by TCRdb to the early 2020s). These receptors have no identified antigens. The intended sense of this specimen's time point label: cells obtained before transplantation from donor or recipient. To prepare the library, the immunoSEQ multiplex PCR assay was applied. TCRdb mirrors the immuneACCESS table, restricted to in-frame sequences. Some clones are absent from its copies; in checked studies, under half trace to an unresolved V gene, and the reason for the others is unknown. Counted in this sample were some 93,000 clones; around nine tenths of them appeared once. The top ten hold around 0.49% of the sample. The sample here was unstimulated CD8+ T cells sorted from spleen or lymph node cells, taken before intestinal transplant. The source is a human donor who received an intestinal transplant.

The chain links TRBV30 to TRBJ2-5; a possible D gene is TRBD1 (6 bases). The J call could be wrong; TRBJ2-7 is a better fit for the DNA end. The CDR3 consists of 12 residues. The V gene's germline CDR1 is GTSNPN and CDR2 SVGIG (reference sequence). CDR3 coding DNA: TGTGCCTGTGACCTACAGGGCCACGAGCAGTACTTC. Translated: CACDLQGHEQYF.

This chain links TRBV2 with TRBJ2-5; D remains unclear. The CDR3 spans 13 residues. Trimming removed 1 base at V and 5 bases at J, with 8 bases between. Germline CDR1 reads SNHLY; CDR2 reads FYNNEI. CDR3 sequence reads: CASSEGYGETQYF. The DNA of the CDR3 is TGTGCCAGCAGTGAAGGCTACGGGGAGACCCAGTACTTC.

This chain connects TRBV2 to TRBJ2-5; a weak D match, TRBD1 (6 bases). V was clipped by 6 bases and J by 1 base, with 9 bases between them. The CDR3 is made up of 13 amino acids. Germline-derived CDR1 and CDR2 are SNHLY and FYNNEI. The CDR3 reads CASSHRAQETQYF. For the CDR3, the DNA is TGTGCCAGCAGCCACAGGGCCCAAGAGACCCAGTACTTC.

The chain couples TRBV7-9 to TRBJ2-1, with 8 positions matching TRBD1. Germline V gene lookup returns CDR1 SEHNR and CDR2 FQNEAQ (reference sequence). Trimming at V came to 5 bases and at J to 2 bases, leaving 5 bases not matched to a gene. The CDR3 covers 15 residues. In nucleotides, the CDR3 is TGTGCCAGCAGCGAGCAGGGGGCAACCTACAATGAGCAGTTCTTC. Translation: CASSEQGATYNEQFF.

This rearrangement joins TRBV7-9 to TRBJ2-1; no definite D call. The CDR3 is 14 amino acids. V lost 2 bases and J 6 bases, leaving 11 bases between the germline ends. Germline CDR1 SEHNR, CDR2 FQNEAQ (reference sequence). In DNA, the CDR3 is TGTGCCAGCAGCTTATCTACAGAAACCAATGAGCAGTTCTTC. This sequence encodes CASSLSTETNEQFF.

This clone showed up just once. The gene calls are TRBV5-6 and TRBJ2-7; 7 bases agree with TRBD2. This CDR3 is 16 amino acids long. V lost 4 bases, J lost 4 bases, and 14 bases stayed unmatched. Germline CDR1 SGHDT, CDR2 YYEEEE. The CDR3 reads CASSVSGAVLIYEQYF. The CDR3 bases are TGTGCCAGCAGCGTGAGCGGGGCCGTCTTGATATACGAGCAGTACTTC.

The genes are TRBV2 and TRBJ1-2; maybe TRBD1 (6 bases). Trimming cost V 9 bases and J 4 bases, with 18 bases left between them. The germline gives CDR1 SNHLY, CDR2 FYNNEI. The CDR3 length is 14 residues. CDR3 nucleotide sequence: TGTGCCAGGCTAGGGGGAAGGATTAGCTATGGCTACACCTTC. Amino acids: CARLGGRISYGYTF.

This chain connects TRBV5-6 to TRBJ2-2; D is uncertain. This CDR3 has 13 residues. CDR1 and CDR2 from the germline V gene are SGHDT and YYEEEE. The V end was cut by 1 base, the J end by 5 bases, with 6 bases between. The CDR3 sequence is CASSLSGTGELFF. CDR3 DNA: TGTGCCAGCAGCTTGTCCGGGACCGGGGAGCTGTTTTTT.